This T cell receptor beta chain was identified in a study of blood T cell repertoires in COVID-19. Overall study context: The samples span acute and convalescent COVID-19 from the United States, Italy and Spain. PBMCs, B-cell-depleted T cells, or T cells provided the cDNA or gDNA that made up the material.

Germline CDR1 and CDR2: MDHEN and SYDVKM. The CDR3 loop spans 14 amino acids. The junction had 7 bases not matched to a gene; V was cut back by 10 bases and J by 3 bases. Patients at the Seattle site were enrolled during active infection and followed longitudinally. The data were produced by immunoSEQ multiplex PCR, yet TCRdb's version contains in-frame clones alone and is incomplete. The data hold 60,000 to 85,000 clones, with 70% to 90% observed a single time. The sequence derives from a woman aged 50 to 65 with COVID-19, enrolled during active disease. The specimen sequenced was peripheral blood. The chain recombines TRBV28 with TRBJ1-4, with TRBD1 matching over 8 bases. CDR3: CATTKQGANEKLFF. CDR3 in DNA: TGTGCCACCACCAAACAGGGGGCTAATGAAAAACTGTTTTTT.